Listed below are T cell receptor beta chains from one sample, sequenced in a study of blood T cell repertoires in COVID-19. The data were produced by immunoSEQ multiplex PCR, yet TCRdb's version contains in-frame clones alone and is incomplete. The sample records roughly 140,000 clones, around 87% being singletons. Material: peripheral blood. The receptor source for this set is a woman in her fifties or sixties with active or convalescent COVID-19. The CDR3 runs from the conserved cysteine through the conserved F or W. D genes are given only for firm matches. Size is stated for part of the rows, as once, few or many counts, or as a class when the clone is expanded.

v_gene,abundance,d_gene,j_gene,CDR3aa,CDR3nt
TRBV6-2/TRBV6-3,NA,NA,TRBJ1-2,CASSGDIIYGYTF,TGTGCCAGCAGTGGGGACATTATTTACGGCTACACCTTC
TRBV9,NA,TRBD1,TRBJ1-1,CASNRIDRVNTEAFF,TGTGCCAGCAACAGGATTGACAGGGTGAACACTGAAGCTTTCTTT
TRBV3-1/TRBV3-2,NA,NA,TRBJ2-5,CASSQDAATLQETQYF,TGTGCCAGCAGCCAAGATGCCGCCACTCTCCAAGAGACCCAGTACTTC
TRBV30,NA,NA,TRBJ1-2,CAWSVPPYDGYTF,TGTGCCTGGAGTGTACCTCCCTATGATGGCTACACCTTC
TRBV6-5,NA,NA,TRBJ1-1,CASSPPSGGVEAFF,TGTGCCAGCAGTCCCCCGAGCGGGGGTGTTGAAGCTTTCTTT
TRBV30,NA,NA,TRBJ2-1,CAWSVKLNSYNEQFF,TGTGCCTGGAGTGTAAAGCTGAATTCCTACAATGAGCAGTTCTTC
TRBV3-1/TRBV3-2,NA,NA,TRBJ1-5,CASSQGHSQPQHF,TGTGCCAGCAGCCAAGGACATAGTCAGCCCCAGCATTTT
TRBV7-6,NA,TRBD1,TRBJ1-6,CASSPLTGGSSPLHF,TGTGCCAGCAGCCCTTTGACAGGGGGAAGTTCACCCCTCCACTTT
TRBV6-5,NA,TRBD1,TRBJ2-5,CASSTRTGRGETQYF,TGTGCCAGCAGTACCAGGACAGGGAGAGGGGAGACCCAGTACTTC
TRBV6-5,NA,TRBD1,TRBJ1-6,CATWDRYNSPLHF,TGTGCCACCTGGGACAGGTACAATTCACCCCTCCACTTT
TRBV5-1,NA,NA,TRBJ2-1,CASSLYTSNEQFF,TGCGCCAGCAGCTTGTATACTAGCAATGAGCAGTTCTTC
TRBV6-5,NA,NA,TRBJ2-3,CASSRIADTQYF,TGTGCCAGCAGTCGGATAGCCGATACGCAGTATTTT
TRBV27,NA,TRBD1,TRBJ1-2,CASSFLGTGAYTF,TGTGCCAGCAGTTTTCTAGGGACAGGGGCCTACACCTTC
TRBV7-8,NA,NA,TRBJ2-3,CASSLVEEADTQYF,TGTGCCAGCAGCTTAGTTGAGGAAGCAGATACGCAGTATTTT
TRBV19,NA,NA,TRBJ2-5,CASSISRLVQETQYF,TGTGCCAGTAGTATTTCCCGACTAGTACAAGAGACCCAGTACTTC
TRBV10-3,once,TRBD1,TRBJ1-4,CAISPGQGALEKLFF,TGTGCCATCAGCCCTGGTCAGGGGGCGCTTGAAAAACTGTTTTTT
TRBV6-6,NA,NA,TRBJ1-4,CASSYSWGLGEKLFF,TGTGCCAGCAGTTACTCGTGGGGGCTCGGTGAAAAACTGTTTTTT
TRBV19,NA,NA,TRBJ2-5,CASRPTDSLRETQYF,TGTGCCAGTAGACCCACGGACAGCTTGAGAGAGACCCAGTACTTC
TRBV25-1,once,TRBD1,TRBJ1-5,CASRDSSRSNQPQHF,TGTGCCAGCCGGGACAGCTCAAGGAGCAATCAGCCCCAGCATTTT
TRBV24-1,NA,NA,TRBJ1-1,CATSDSTGKQAFF,TGTGCCACCAGTGATTCGACAGGTAAACAGGCTTTCTTT
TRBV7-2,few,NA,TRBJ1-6,CASSLQGQNSPLHF,TGTGCCAGCAGCTTACAGGGACAAAATTCACCCCTCCACTTT
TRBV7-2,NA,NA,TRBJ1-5,CASSLNSPYSNQPQHF,TGTGCCAGCAGCTTAAACAGTCCATATAGCAATCAGCCCCAGCATTTT
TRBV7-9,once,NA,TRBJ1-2,CASSPVGGNYGYTF,TGTGCCAGCAGCCCCGTCGGGGGGAACTATGGCTACACCTTC
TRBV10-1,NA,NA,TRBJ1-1,CASSESTGSEAFF,TGCGCCAGCAGTGAGTCAACAGGGTCTGAAGCTTTCTTT
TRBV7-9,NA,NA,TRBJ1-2,CASSLRGDGYTF,TGTGCCAGCAGCTTACGGGGGGACGGCTACACCTTC
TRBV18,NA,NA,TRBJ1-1,CASSPVAGIGYTEAFF,TGTGCCAGCTCACCAGTTGCGGGGATTGGGTACACTGAAGCTTTCTTT
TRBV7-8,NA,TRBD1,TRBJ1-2,CASSLAIGGATYGYTF,TGTGCCAGCAGCTTAGCGATAGGGGGCGCGACCTATGGCTACACCTTC
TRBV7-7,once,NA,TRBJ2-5,CASSPGDGETQYF,TGTGCTAGCAGCCCGGGGGACGGAGAGACCCAGTACTTC
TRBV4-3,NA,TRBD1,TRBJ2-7,CASSQEVLSGGNYEQYF,TGCGCCAGCAGCCAAGAAGTGTTGTCAGGGGGCAACTACGAGCAGTACTTC
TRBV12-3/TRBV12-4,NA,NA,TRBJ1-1,CASSWGGWTEAFF,TGTGCCAGCAGTTGGGGGGGTTGGACTGAAGCTTTCTTT
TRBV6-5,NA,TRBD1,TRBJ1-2,CASSTRQGVGGYTF,TGTGCCAGCAGTACCCGACAGGGAGTGGGTGGCTACACCTTC
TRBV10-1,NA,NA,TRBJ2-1,CASSESEGKQFF,TGCGCCAGCAGTGAGTCGGAGGGGAAACAGTTCTTC
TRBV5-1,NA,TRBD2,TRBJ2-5,CASSRGLAGGYQETQYF,TGCGCCAGCAGCCGGGGACTAGCGGGGGGGTACCAAGAGACCCAGTACTTC
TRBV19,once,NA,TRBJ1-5,CASSIDIQGSSNQPQHF,TGTGCCAGTAGTATAGATATCCAGGGCTCTAGCAATCAGCCCCAGCATTTT
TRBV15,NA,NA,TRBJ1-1,CATSRDITGTSNTEAFF,TGTGCCACCAGCAGAGATATCACCGGGACATCGAACACTGAAGCTTTCTTT
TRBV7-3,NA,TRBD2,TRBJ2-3,CASSQRGDTDTQYF,TGTGCCAGCAGCCAGCGGGGGGACACAGATACGCAGTATTTT
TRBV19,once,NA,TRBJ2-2,CASSMGGGRTGELFF,TGTGCCAGTAGTATGGGTGGAGGACGCACCGGGGAGCTGTTTTTT
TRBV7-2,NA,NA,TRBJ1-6,CASSLGNFGSGLSPLHF,TGTGCCAGCAGCTTAGGAAACTTTGGGTCGGGACTTTCACCCCTCCACTTT
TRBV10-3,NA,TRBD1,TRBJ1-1,CATHRGEDTEAFF,TGTGCCACACACAGGGGAGAGGACACTGAAGCTTTCTTT
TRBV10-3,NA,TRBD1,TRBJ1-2,CAISTGQDYGYTF,TGTGCCATCAGTACCGGACAGGACTATGGCTACACCTTC
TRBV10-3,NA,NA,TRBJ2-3,CAISELDTQYF,TGTGCCATCAGTGAACTCGATACGCAGTATTTT
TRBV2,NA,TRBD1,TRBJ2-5,CATLPGTGGFQYF,TGTGCCACACTCCCTGGGACAGGGGGCTTCCAGTACTTC
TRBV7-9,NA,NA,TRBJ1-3,CASSLGHASSGNTIYF,TGTGCCAGCAGCTTAGGCCACGCTAGCTCTGGAAACACCATATATTTT
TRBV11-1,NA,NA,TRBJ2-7,CASSLNRGGEQYF,TGTGCCAGCAGCTTGAACAGGGGAGGTGAGCAGTACTTC
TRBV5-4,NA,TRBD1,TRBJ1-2,CASSFGQGIAGYTF,TGTGCCAGCAGTTTTGGACAGGGTATCGCGGGCTACACCTTC
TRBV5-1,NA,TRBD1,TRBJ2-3,CASRHRGLHTDTQYF,TGCGCCAGCAGGCACAGGGGGCTCCACACAGATACGCAGTATTTT
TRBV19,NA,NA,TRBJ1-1,CASSASRVGTEAFF,TGTGCCAGTAGTGCTTCCAGGGTAGGGACTGAAGCTTTCTTT
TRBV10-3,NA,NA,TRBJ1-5,CAISESAQGNQPQHF,TGTGCCATCAGTGAGTCGGCCCAGGGGAATCAGCCCCAGCATTTT
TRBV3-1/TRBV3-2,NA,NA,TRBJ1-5,CASSQGLLSNQPQHF,TGTGCCAGCAGCCAAGGATTACTTAGCAATCAGCCCCAGCATTTT
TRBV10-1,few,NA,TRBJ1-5,CASSELGSPNQPQHF,TGCGCCAGCAGTGAGCTGGGCAGTCCCAATCAGCCCCAGCATTTT